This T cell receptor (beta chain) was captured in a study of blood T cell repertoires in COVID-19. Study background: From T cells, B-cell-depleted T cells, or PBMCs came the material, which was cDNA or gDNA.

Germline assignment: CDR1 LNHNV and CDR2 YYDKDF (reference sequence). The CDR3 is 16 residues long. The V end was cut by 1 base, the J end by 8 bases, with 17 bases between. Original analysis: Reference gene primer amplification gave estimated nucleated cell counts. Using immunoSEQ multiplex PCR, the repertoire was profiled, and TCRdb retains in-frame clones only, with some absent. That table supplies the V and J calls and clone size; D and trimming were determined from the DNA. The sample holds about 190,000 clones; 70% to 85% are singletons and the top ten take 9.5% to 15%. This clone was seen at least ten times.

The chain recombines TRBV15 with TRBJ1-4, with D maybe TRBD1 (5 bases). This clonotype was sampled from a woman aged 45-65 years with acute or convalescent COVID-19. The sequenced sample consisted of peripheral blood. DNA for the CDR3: TGTGCCACCAGCAGAGGGGGGGAGGCGGCTACAGAAAAACTGTTTTTT. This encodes CATSRGGEAATEKLFF.